These T cell receptor beta chains were read from a single sample in a study of CD4+ T cells in melanoma. Generated by immunoSEQ multiplex PCR, the TCRdb table keeps only in-frame clones and is missing some. The sample includes about 50,000 clones, 89% seen only once; the top ten take 12%. The sequenced material came from peripheral blood. The origin of the receptors is a human donor with melanoma. Both conserved end residues are part of each CDR3. Each record gives: clone size, V gene, J gene, D gene, CDR3 DNA, CDR3 protein. D genes are given only for firm matches. The size field is filled for only some rows; it gives once, few, many or a size class.

abundance: NA; v_gene: TRBV5-1; j_gene: TRBJ2-1; d_gene: NA; CDR3nt: TGCGCCAGCAGCTTGGCCTTTGGGGACTACAATGAGCAGTTCTTC; CDR3aa: CASSLAFGDYNEQFF
abundance: NA; v_gene: TRBV19; j_gene: TRBJ1-5; d_gene: NA; CDR3nt: TGTGCCAGTACCCCCGCAGGGTTTCAGCCCCAGCATTTT; CDR3aa: CASTPAGFQPQHF
abundance: NA; v_gene: TRBV28; j_gene: TRBJ2-7; d_gene: TRBD2; CDR3nt: TGTGCCAGCCGGACTAGCGGGGGCTTCTACGAGCAGTACTTC; CDR3aa: CASRTSGGFYEQYF
abundance: NA; v_gene: TRBV29-1; j_gene: TRBJ2-1; d_gene: NA; CDR3nt: TGCAGCGTTGCCCCCGGGACAAATTACAATGAGCAGTTCTTC; CDR3aa: CSVAPGTNYNEQFF
abundance: NA; v_gene: TRBV4-2; j_gene: TRBJ2-2; d_gene: NA; CDR3nt: TGTGCCAGCAGCCAGACCGAATTGGGGACCGGGGAGCTGTTTTTT; CDR3aa: CASSQTELGTGELFF
abundance: NA; v_gene: TRBV5-5; j_gene: TRBJ1-1; d_gene: NA; CDR3nt: TGTGCCAGCAGCTTGGGCAGGACGAACACTGAAGCTTTCTTT; CDR3aa: CASSLGRTNTEAFF
abundance: NA; v_gene: TRBV7-9; j_gene: TRBJ2-5; d_gene: TRBD2; CDR3nt: TGTGCCAGCAGCTTAACCCTCTCGGGGAGCGGGGGGCAAGAGACCCAGTACTTC; CDR3aa: CASSLTLSGSGGQETQYF
abundance: NA; v_gene: TRBV4-3; j_gene: TRBJ2-3; d_gene: TRBD1; CDR3nt: TGCGCCAGCAGCCAAATGGGCGGGACAGGGGAACACACAGATACGCAGTATTTT; CDR3aa: CASSQMGGTGEHTDTQYF
abundance: NA; v_gene: TRBV7-9; j_gene: TRBJ2-7; d_gene: TRBD1; CDR3nt: TGTGCCAGCAGCTCCGGACAGGGTATCCGTGAGCAGTACTTC; CDR3aa: CASSSGQGIREQYF
abundance: NA; v_gene: TRBV27; j_gene: TRBJ2-4; d_gene: NA; CDR3nt: TGTGCCAGCAGTTGGTCAGGGTTGAACATTCAGTACTTC; CDR3aa: CASSWSGLNIQYF
abundance: once; v_gene: TRBV7-9; j_gene: TRBJ1-5; d_gene: NA; CDR3nt: TGTGCCAGCAGCTTAGCAGGGGCCGGCCCCAATCAGCCCCAGCATTTT; CDR3aa: CASSLAGAGPNQPQHF
abundance: NA; v_gene: TRBV5-4; j_gene: TRBJ2-1; d_gene: NA; CDR3nt: TGTGCCGCTTCTCGAGGAAACTCCTACAATGAGCAGTTCTTC; CDR3aa: CAASRGNSYNEQFF
abundance: NA; v_gene: TRBV7-2; j_gene: TRBJ2-7; d_gene: TRBD1; CDR3nt: TGTGCCAGCAGCCAGTGGGGACAGGGGGCGGGTGAGCAGTACTTC; CDR3aa: CASSQWGQGAGEQYF
abundance: NA; v_gene: TRBV6-6; j_gene: TRBJ2-7; d_gene: TRBD2; CDR3nt: TGTGCCAGCAGTAATCCGGGACTAGCGGGTTACGAGCAGTACTTC; CDR3aa: CASSNPGLAGYEQYF
abundance: NA; v_gene: TRBV5-1; j_gene: TRBJ2-1; d_gene: TRBD2; CDR3nt: TGCGCCAGCAGCCACGGTGGGGGGGATGAGCAGTTCTTC; CDR3aa: CASSHGGGDEQFF
abundance: NA; v_gene: TRBV10-3; j_gene: TRBJ2-7; d_gene: NA; CDR3nt: TGTGCCATCAGTGAGATCGGGGACGAGCAGTACTTC; CDR3aa: CAISEIGDEQYF
abundance: NA; v_gene: TRBV6-5; j_gene: TRBJ1-6; d_gene: NA; CDR3nt: TGTGCCAGCAGCGGACCGGCGAGGGGCTCACCCCTCCACTTT; CDR3aa: CASSGPARGSPLHF
abundance: NA; v_gene: TRBV4-1; j_gene: TRBJ2-7; d_gene: TRBD2; CDR3nt: TGCGCCAGCAGCCAAGAGGGACTAGGTTACGAGCAGTACTTC; CDR3aa: CASSQEGLGYEQYF
abundance: NA; v_gene: TRBV9; j_gene: TRBJ2-5; d_gene: TRBD2; CDR3nt: TGTGCCAGCAGCGTCGGCTCTGCGGGGGTCACGGCGACCCAGTACTTC; CDR3aa: CASSVGSAGVTATQYF
abundance: NA; v_gene: TRBV7-9; j_gene: TRBJ2-5; d_gene: NA; CDR3nt: TGTGCCAGCAGCGCCTCGCAAGAGACCCAGTACTTC; CDR3aa: CASSASQETQYF
abundance: NA; v_gene: TRBV7-3; j_gene: TRBJ1-5; d_gene: TRBD1; CDR3nt: TGTGCCAGCAGCTTAGGCTACGCTACCCCGGACAGGGCGAGCAATCAGCCCCAGCATTTT; CDR3aa: CASSLGYATPDRASNQPQHF
abundance: NA; v_gene: TRBV13; j_gene: TRBJ1-2; d_gene: NA; CDR3nt: TGTGCCAGCAGCTTAGAACAGGCAAGCTATGGCTACACCTTC; CDR3aa: CASSLEQASYGYTF
abundance: NA; v_gene: TRBV29-1; j_gene: TRBJ2-7; d_gene: TRBD1; CDR3nt: TGCAGCGTTGGTGGACAGGGTGCCGAGCAGTACTTC; CDR3aa: CSVGGQGAEQYF
abundance: NA; v_gene: TRBV5-6; j_gene: TRBJ2-7; d_gene: NA; CDR3nt: TGTGCCAGCAGCTTGGCCGGATCCCACGAGCAGTACTTC; CDR3aa: CASSLAGSHEQYF
abundance: once; v_gene: TRBV7-2; j_gene: TRBJ2-1; d_gene: NA; CDR3nt: TGTGCCAGCAGCGGACGACCAAGAGCCAATGAGCAGTTCTTC; CDR3aa: CASSGRPRANEQFF
abundance: NA; v_gene: TRBV2; j_gene: TRBJ1-6; d_gene: TRBD1; CDR3nt: TGTGCCAGCAGCCAACAGGGGCCACAAAATTCACCCCTCCACTTT; CDR3aa: CASSQQGPQNSPLHF
abundance: NA; v_gene: TRBV9; j_gene: TRBJ2-5; d_gene: TRBD2; CDR3nt: TGTGCCAGCAGCCCCGGGGGGGGGCCCATCGAGACCCAGTACTTC; CDR3aa: CASSPGGGPIETQYF
abundance: NA; v_gene: TRBV9; j_gene: TRBJ2-7; d_gene: NA; CDR3nt: TGTGCCAGCAGCGGTCCCCGGTCACAGGGCACGTCCTACGAGCAGTACTTC; CDR3aa: CASSGPRSQGTSYEQYF
abundance: NA; v_gene: TRBV6-6; j_gene: TRBJ1-1; d_gene: NA; CDR3nt: TGTGCCAGCAGTTATACAGGGTTGGACACTGAAGCTTTCTTT; CDR3aa: CASSYTGLDTEAFF
abundance: NA; v_gene: TRBV6-5; j_gene: TRBJ2-3; d_gene: NA; CDR3nt: TGTGCCAGCAGTTACTCGAGTCCAACAGATACGCAGTATTTT; CDR3aa: CASSYSSPTDTQYF
abundance: NA; v_gene: TRBV7-9; j_gene: TRBJ2-1; d_gene: TRBD2; CDR3nt: TGTGCCAGCAGCTCCGATAGCGGGGGCCGATCATCGGAGCAGTTCTTC; CDR3aa: CASSSDSGGRSSEQFF
abundance: NA; v_gene: TRBV7-6; j_gene: TRBJ2-7; d_gene: TRBD2; CDR3nt: TGTGCCAGCAGCCGGGGTGCGGGGGAATACGAGCAGTACTTC; CDR3aa: CASSRGAGEYEQYF
abundance: once; v_gene: TRBV19; j_gene: TRBJ2-1; d_gene: TRBD1; CDR3nt: TGTGCCAGTAGTCTCGGGGGACAGGGCAATGAGCAGTTCTTC; CDR3aa: CASSLGGQGNEQFF
abundance: NA; v_gene: TRBV10-3; j_gene: TRBJ2-3; d_gene: TRBD2; CDR3nt: TGTGCCATCAGTGCCGGCGGGGGAAGCACAGATACGCAGTATTTT; CDR3aa: CAISAGGGSTDTQYF
abundance: NA; v_gene: TRBV5-4; j_gene: TRBJ1-6; d_gene: NA; CDR3nt: TGTGCCAGCAGCCCTACGGGTGGGCTTGGATCACCCCTCCACTTT; CDR3aa: CASSPTGGLGSPLHF
abundance: NA; v_gene: TRBV5-1; j_gene: TRBJ2-7; d_gene: TRBD1; CDR3nt: TGCGCCAGCAGCTTGTGGACCGGGACAGGGGCGCTGGAGCAGTACTTC; CDR3aa: CASSLWTGTGALEQYF
abundance: NA; v_gene: TRBV19; j_gene: TRBJ2-5; d_gene: NA; CDR3nt: TGTGCCAGTAGTCAGCTCTACCAAGAGACCCAGTACTTC; CDR3aa: CASSQLYQETQYF
abundance: NA; v_gene: TRBV11-3; j_gene: TRBJ1-1; d_gene: TRBD1; CDR3nt: TGTGCCAGCAGCTTTGGACAGGGCACTGAAGCTTTCTTT; CDR3aa: CASSFGQGTEAFF
abundance: NA; v_gene: TRBV6-4; j_gene: TRBJ1-6; d_gene: TRBD1; CDR3nt: TGTGCCAGCAGTTCCGGGACAGAAAATTCACCCCTCCACTTT; CDR3aa: CASSSGTENSPLHF
abundance: NA; v_gene: TRBV4-3; j_gene: TRBJ1-4; d_gene: NA; CDR3nt: TGCGCCAGCAGCCAAGATCGGGGGGAACGAGAAAAACTGTTTTTT; CDR3aa: CASSQDRGEREKLFF
abundance: NA; v_gene: TRBV4-2; j_gene: TRBJ2-7; d_gene: TRBD1; CDR3nt: TGTGCCAGCGCACCCGGGACAGTCGACGAGCAGTACTTC; CDR3aa: CASAPGTVDEQYF
abundance: NA; v_gene: TRBV5-1; j_gene: TRBJ2-7; d_gene: NA; CDR3nt: TGCGCCAGCAGCTTGGCTGAGGGGTTCTACGAGCAGTACTTC; CDR3aa: CASSLAEGFYEQYF